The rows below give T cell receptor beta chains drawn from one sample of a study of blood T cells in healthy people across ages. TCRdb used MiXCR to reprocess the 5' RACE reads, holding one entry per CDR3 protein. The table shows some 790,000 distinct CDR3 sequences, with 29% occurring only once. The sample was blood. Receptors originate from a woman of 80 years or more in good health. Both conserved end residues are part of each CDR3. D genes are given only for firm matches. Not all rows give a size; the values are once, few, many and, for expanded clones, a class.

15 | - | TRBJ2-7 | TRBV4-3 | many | TGCGCCAGCAGCCAAGATTCGAATAAGGGCTACGAGCAGTACTTC | CASSQDSNKGYEQYF
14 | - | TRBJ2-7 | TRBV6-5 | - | TGTGCCAGCAGGCTGACAGATACCTCCTACGAGCAGTACTTC | CASRLTDTSYEQYF
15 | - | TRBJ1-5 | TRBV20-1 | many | TGCAGTGCTCGGCCGGGGCTATATAGCAATCAGCCCCAGCATTTT | CSARPGLYSNQPQHF
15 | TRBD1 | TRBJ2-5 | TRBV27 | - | TGTGCCAGCAGTGCTCTCGGACAGGGCGAAGAGACCCAGTACTTC | CASSALGQGEETQYF
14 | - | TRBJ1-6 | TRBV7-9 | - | TGTGCCAGCAGCACAATTAACAGGGATTCATCCCTCCACTTT | CASSTINRDSSLHF
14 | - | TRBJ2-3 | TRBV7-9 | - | TGTGCCAGCAGCCAGGACCATAGCACAGATACGCAGTATTTT | CASSQDHSTDTQYF
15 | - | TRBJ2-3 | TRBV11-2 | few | TGTGCCAGCAGCTTAGCGGTCCGTAACTCAGATACGCAGTATTTT | CASSLAVRNSDTQYF
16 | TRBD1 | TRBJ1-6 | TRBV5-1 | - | TGCGCCAGCAGCTTGGAGTACAGGGGTTTGAATTCACCCCTCCACTTT | CASSLEYRGLNSPLHF
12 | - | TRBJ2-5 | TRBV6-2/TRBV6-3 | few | TGTGCCAGCAGCCCCTCCCTAAATGAGCAGTACTTC | CASSPSLNEQYF
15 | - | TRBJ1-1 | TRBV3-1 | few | TGTGCCAGCAGCCAAGGTTCGGCAGTTAACACTGAAGCTTTCTTT | CASSQGSAVNTEAFF